The 20 T cell receptor beta chains listed next were all sequenced from one sample in a study of blood T cells in healthy people across ages. A J-beta primer mix and a sample-barcoded 5' primer were used in a second PCR of roughly 6 to 11 cycles. TCRdb passed the 5' RACE reads through MiXCR, listing each CDR3 protein once. The sample yields fewer than 1,000,000 distinct CDR3 sequences, around 45% seen once. Source material: blood. These receptors all stem from a man older than 75 in good health.

J is TRBJ2-7 and V is TRBV5-1; D is uncertain. V was cut by 0 bases and J by 5 bases, with 9 bases left in between. The CDR3 loop spans 13 amino acids. Germline assignment: CDR1 SGHRS and CDR2 YFSETQ. CDR3 coding DNA: TGCGCCAGCAGCTTGGAAGGGTTTGACGAGCAGTACTTC. Encoded protein: CASSLEGFDEQYF.

Ten or more counts support this clonotype. The chain joins TRBV4-2 to TRBJ2-1, with 10 bases fitting TRBD2. The CDR3 runs 16 residues. Germline V gene data show CDR1 as LGHNA and CDR2 as YNFKEQ. V lost 2 bases and J lost 6; bases outside the gene matches: 7. The CDR3 sequence: CASSQLTSGSPNEQFF. The CDR3 nucleotides are TGTGCCAGCAGCCAATTGACTAGCGGGTCACCCAATGAGCAGTTCTTC.

The chain joins TRBV10-1 to TRBJ2-5; the match to TRBD2 covers 7 bases. Germline V gives CDR1 WNHNN, CDR2 SYGVQD (reference sequence). This CDR3 is 13 amino acids long. V dropped 5 bases and J dropped 11; count of bases not matched to a gene: 11. Here the CDR3 reads CASSSGLQDEQYF. For the CDR3, the DNA is TGCGCCAGCAGTTCGGGACTACAGGATGAGCAGTACTTC.

This clonotype has a count of ten or more. The chain links TRBV3-1 to TRBJ2-3; TRBD2 aligns across 9 bases. Germline trimming cut 4 bases from V and 3 bases from J; bases unmatched to any gene: 8. This CDR3 has 16 amino acids. The germline V gene encodes CDR1 LGHDT and CDR2 YNNKEL (reference sequence). CDR3 sequence (DNA): TGTGCCAGCAGCCCCCCTAGCGGGGCAGATACAGATACGCAGTATTTT. It yields the protein CASSPPSGADTDTQYF.

This clonotype was counted between two and nine times. This chain links TRBV20-1 with TRBJ2-5, with no clear D. This CDR3 region has 13 residues. Germline values: CDR1 DFQATT, CDR2 SNEGSKA (reference sequence). The V end was cut by 3 bases, the J end by 5 bases, with 13 bases between. The CDR3, as DNA: TGCAGTGCTAGTCAACGGCTAGGGGAGACCCAGTACTTC. Protein sequence: CSASQRLGETQYF.

With regard to this clonotype: A read error is possible here, since a much larger clone lies one base away. The J gene is TRBJ2-3, the V gene TRBV24-1, with 9 bases matching TRBD1. J lost 3 bases, V lost 7 bases, and 1 base had no gene match. Germline CDR1 is KGHDR and CDR2 is SFDVKD. The CDR3 has 13 amino acids. CDR3: CATRGTGTDTQYF. The CDR3 coding sequence is TGTGCCACCAGGGGGACAGGGACAGATACGCAGTATTTT.

On this clonotype: The junction differs from germline at one of its ends, possibly a read error. The chain links TRBV5-1 to TRBJ2-1, with 10 nucleotides matching TRBD2. The CDR3 totals 15 residues. Germline V lookup: CDR1 SGHRS, CDR2 YFSETQ. As DNA, the CDR3 is TGTGCCAGCAGCTTAGGACTAGCGGATAACAATGAGCAGTTCTTC. This translates into CASSLGLADNNEQFF.

The rearrangement uses TRBV28 and TRBJ2-1, with D perhaps TRBD2 (6 bases). Germline CDR1 and CDR2: MDHEN and SYDVKM. This CDR3 is 16 amino acids long. V lost 7 bases and J lost 0, with 16 bases in between. The CDR3 coding sequence is TGTGCCAGCATCCTTGGGGGGAAGAGCTCCTACAATGAGCAGTTCTTC. This gives the protein CASILGGKSSYNEQFF.

The chain has TRBV10-3 and TRBJ2-2; a possible D gene is TRBD1 (5 bases). Germline V gives CDR1 ENHRY, CDR2 SYGVKD. This CDR3 comprises 15 residues. Between the trimmed V and J ends, which lost 2 bases and 1 base, there was a span of 8 bases. The CDR3 DNA follows: TGTGCCATCAGTGAGGAGCAGGGGAACACCGGGGAGCTGTTTTTT. As protein: CAISEEQGNTGELFF.

The rearrangement joins TRBV12-3 or TRBV12-4 to TRBJ1-2; no firm D call. Deletions cut 1 base from V and 4 bases from J, with 10 bases between. CDR3 size: 14 residues. The CDR3, as DNA: TGTGCCAGCAGTTTAGATCTAACAGTCTATGGCTACACCTTC. Its translation is CASSLDLTVYGYTF.

The rearrangement uses TRBV4-2 and TRBJ2-3; D perhaps matches TRBD2 (5 bases). This CDR3 has 14 residues. Germline CDR1 reads LGHNA; CDR2 reads YNFKEQ. The V gene lost 6 bases and the J gene lost 3 bases, with 13 bases spanning the gap. CDR3 bases: TGTGCCAGCAGGCGCGGTGAGGGAACAGATACGCAGTATTTT. Translated, it gives CASRRGEGTDTQYF.

The CDR3 here is CAIIADRLGEQFF. The CDR3 coding sequence is TGTGCCATCATCGCAGACAGGTTGGGTGAGCAGTTCTTC. The rearrangement joins TRBV10-3 to TRBJ2-1; possible D gene TRBD1, 6 bases. Deletions cut 7 bases from V and 9 bases from J, with 16 bases between. The length of the CDR3 is 13 residues. From germline, CDR1 is ENHRY and CDR2 SYGVKD.

This sequence joins TRBV12-3 or TRBV12-4 and TRBJ2-5; 11 bases are a match to TRBD1. The CDR3 is made up of 16 amino acids. With 6 bases clipped from V and 5 bases from J, the junction kept 11 bases outside the gene matches. This CDR3 is CASSPRTGGESETQYF. For the CDR3, the DNA is TGTGCCAGCAGCCCACGGACAGGGGGCGAATCGGAGACCCAGTACTTC.

This clonotype was counted only a few times. The chain couples TRBV5-8 to TRBJ2-4; 8 nucleotides agree with TRBD2. Germline V gene sequence: CDR1 SGHTS, CDR2 YDEGEE. The CDR3 consists of 15 residues. The V gene end was trimmed by 4 bases and the J gene end by 9 bases; junction bases not matched to a gene: 12. The CDR3 DNA sequence: TGTGCCAGCAGCCACCCCGCCGGGGGGGTTAGCATTCAGTACTTC. It specifies CASSHPAGGVSIQYF. The whole variable domain, remainder taken from reference TRBV5-8 and TRBJ2-4, is EAGVTQSPTHLIKTRGQQATLRCSPISGHTSVYWYQQALGLGLQFLLWYDEGEERNRGNFPPRFSGRQFPNYSSELNVNALELEDSALYLCASSHPAGGVSIQYFGAGTRLSVL.

This clonotype was observed a handful of times. V is TRBV27 and J is TRBJ2-7; TRBD2 agrees at 16 bases. Gene TRBJ2-5 matches the end of the DNA better, so the J call may be wrong. Germline CDR1 MNHEY, CDR2 SMNVEV (reference sequence). The CDR3 extends over 18 amino acids. The CDR3 DNA follows: TGTGCCAGCAGTTCCCTTGGGACTAGCGGGAGGGCCGGAACGACCCAGTACTTC. Amino acid sequence: CASSSLGTSGRAGTTQYF.

This clonotype was counted a few times. The chain has TRBV12-3 or TRBV12-4 and TRBJ2-6; 10 bases line up with TRBD1. This CDR3 contains 18 residues. J gave up 0 bases and V 5 bases, and 7 bases lay outside the gene matches. This CDR3 reads CASSARDRGISGANVLTF. CDR3 in DNA: TGTGCCAGCAGTGCCCGGGACAGGGGCATCTCTGGGGCCAACGTCCTGACTTTC.

The rearrangement links TRBV6-5 to TRBJ1-4, with D possibly TRBD1 on 5 matching bases. With 5 bases removed from V and 8 bases from J, the gap between germline ends came to 18 bases. The CDR3 runs to 15 residues. Germline assignment: CDR1 MNHEY and CDR2 SVGAGI. The CDR3 is CASSKQWGYGEKLFF. CDR3 nucleotides: TGTGCCAGCAGTAAACAGTGGGGCTACGGAGAAAAACTGTTTTTT.

The chain couples TRBV7-2 to TRBJ1-2; D is possibly TRBD1 (6 bases). V dropped 4 bases and J dropped 8 bases, with 17 bases sitting between them. CDR1 and CDR2 (germline): SGHTA, FQGNSA. This CDR3 contains 14 residues. CDR3: CASSWGPSGGGYTF. DNA for the CDR3: TGTGCCAGCAGCTGGGGGCCTAGCGGAGGAGGCTACACCTTC.

This clonotype showed up many times. The rearrangement links TRBV4-1 to TRBJ2-1; maybe TRBD2 (6 bases). Per the germline V gene, CDR1 is MGHRA and CDR2 is YSYEKL. There are 16 residues in the CDR3. Trimming removed 3 bases at V and 4 bases at J, with 16 bases between. The CDR3 sequence: CASSHDAGTFYNEQFF. CDR3 nucleotide sequence: TGCGCCAGCAGCCACGACGCGGGAACCTTTTACAATGAGCAGTTCTTC.

The gene calls are TRBV20-1 and TRBJ2-1, with TRBD2 matching over 7 bases. The CDR3 consists of 17 residues. Germline CDR1 is DFQATT and CDR2 is SNEGSKA (reference sequence). V dropped 3 bases and J dropped 0; count of bases not matched to a gene: 11. This CDR3 is CSASPGGSRSSYNEQFF. CDR3 sequence (DNA): TGCAGTGCTAGTCCTGGCGGGAGTCGAAGCTCCTACAATGAGCAGTTCTTC.